This TCR beta chain was found in a study of CD8+CD57+ T cells in acquired aplastic anemia. All sequencing subjects had displayed CD8+CD57+ cell expansion on flow cytometry. Genomic DNA, serving as template, underwent TCR beta VDJ and CDR3 profiling. TCRdb redid the calling of the reads with MiXCR, one entry per CDR3 protein. The table includes hundreds of thousands of distinct CDR3 sequences, roughly 34% detected once. The CDR3 has 15 residues. Germline CDR1 and CDR2: SGHKS and YYEKEE (reference sequence). V lost 0 bases, J lost 2 bases, and 9 bases lay in between. This clonotype was seen a handful of times.

The clonotype was recovered from a human donor with aplastic anemia. Specimen: sorted CD4+, CD8+, or CD8+CD57+ T cells (not recorded which) from PBMCs. The chain recombines TRBV5-5 with TRBJ1-5, with D maybe TRBD1 (5 bases). The CDR3 sequence is CASSLVAGRNQPQHF. The DNA of the CDR3 is TGTGCCAGCAGCTTGGTGGCAGGGCGCAATCAGCCCCAGCATTTT.